This T cell receptor beta chain was retrieved from a study of cytomegalovirus exposure and HLA in healthy donors. Study conclusions and caveats: The majority of TCR sequences were rare, yet some public TCRs appeared in many donors. As was reported, the classifier diagnosed cytomegalovirus status with high specificity and sensitivity.

Some clones are missing from TCRdb's copy, which holds only in-frame ones; the method was immunoSEQ multiplex PCR. The table shows roughly 220,000 clones, with 65% to 85% occurring only once. In regard to this clone: Its antigen remains unidentified.

Trimming shortened V by 5 bases and J by 6 bases, and 8 bases separated the two germline ends. This CDR3 has 10 residues. Per the germline V gene, CDR1 is GTSNPN and CDR2 is SVGIG (reference sequence). The clonotype originates from a woman aged 25 to 39 in good health and CMV-seropositive. The chain recombines TRBV30 with TRBJ2-7; TRBD2 might be the D (5 bases). The sequencing input was PBMCs. In nucleotides, the CDR3 is TGTGCCTGGGGAGGTCTCGAGCAGTACTTC. Encoded protein: CAWGGLEQYF.